Given below is one TCR beta chain in context. It lacks a known antigen. No per-base quality is available; no much larger clone lies one base away. The data stem from a study of T cell responses to AZD1222 COVID-19 vaccine (dated by TCRdb to the early 2020s). Some background on the complete study: TCR sequencing covered 230 or so trial participants: around 210 given two doses of AZD1222 and about 26 given two doses of MenACWY control vaccine. Trial participants were enrolled into age subgroups of 18-55, 56-69 and 70-plus years, which contained 148, 28 and 57 TCR-sequenced participants, respectively. Here is what the overall study found, with its caveats: The whole spike protein was spanned by vaccine-associated CD4 TCRs, and dominant responses were seen in regions 160-218 and 743-854. Participants were mostly white British and included more females than males, and it was suggested by the authors that clonal diversity may have been underestimated. Epitopes outside the regions mutated in the B.1.351 and B.1.1.7 variants were reportedly recognized by nearly half of the unique spike-specific TCRs. In the small 56-69-year group, the increase in depth fell short of significance, most likely because of low power. Spike-specific TCR breadth and depth rose significantly after two AZD1222 doses compared with day 0 and with MenACWY recipients. Conclusions about previously exposed vaccinees are limited because only five to seven AZD1222 recipients were SARS-CoV-2 seropositive at baseline. Because no day 14 peak-response samples were available, repertoires were characterized only after the peak T cell response.

The CDR3 regions of human TCRbeta chains were analyzed by immunosequencing. On the study's bioinformatics: Repertoire TCRs were matched against a reference library of SARS-CoV-2-specific TCRs generated with the MIRA antigen-specificity platform. Breadth was defined as the fraction of unique TCRs that were SARS-CoV-2-associated. Depth was defined as the fraction of total T cells that were SARS-CoV-2-associated. Using the MIRA data, each spike-specific TCR was assigned both to the spike region to which the TCR was reactive and to a CD4 or CD8 class. Log10-transformed breadth and depth values were compared by one-way ANOVA with Sidak's multiple comparisons tests. In its TCRdb copy, this immuneACCESS table keeps in-frame sequences only and misses some clones. Where compared with another copy, unresolved V genes explain less than half of these, and the others have no known cause. V, J and clone size were drawn from that table, and D and trimming were deduced from the DNA. The sample has more than 95,000 clones on record, roughly 85% of them singletons. 3.5% to 5% of the sample comes from the top ten.

The time point label here, explained by the study, means: about 28 days (+/-7) after the second vaccine dose. AZD1222 recipients whose second dose came at about 4 weeks and those whose second dose came at about 12 weeks were combined into one group, since spike-specific TCR depth and breadth did not differ between the two schedules. Vaccinee samples were obtained from the UK trials COV001 and COV002, which included a single-blind randomized controlled phase 2/3 trial of AZD1222 (ChAdOx1 nCoV-19) in healthy adults. For TCRbeta chain sequencing, PBMC samples were collected from trial participants at day 0 and at day 28 after the second dose. V loses 4 bases of germline sequence and J loses 5 bases, and the interval between the two ends is 6 bases. Reading from cysteine to phenylalanine, the CDR3 counts 12 amino acids. Only the CDR3 DNA stays, 36 bases, in frame from base 1. The germline V gene sets CDR1 to SGHVS and CDR2 to FQNEAQ.

The origin of this receptor is an adult who received the AZD1222 COVID-19 vaccine. The V and J genes are TRBV7-8 and TRBJ1-5; too little of a D gene remains to name it. The specimen comprised peripheral blood, sampled 28 days after the second AZD1222 dose. This receptor has the CDR3 CASSSNDQPQHF. The sequenced DNA: TGTGCCAGCAGCTCAAACGATCAGCCCCAGCATTTT.